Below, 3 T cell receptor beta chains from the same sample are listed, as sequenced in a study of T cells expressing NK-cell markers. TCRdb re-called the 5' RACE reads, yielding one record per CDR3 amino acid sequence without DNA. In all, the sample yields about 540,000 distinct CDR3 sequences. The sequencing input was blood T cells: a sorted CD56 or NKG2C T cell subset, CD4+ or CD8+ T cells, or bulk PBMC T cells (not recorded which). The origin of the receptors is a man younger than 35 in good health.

The CDR3 sequence: CSAPDNYNEQFF. V is TRBV20-1 and J is TRBJ2-1; lacking DNA, the TRBD1 call made by TCRdb goes unchecked. CDR3 length: 12 amino acids. Germline CDR1 reads DFQATT; CDR2 reads SNEGSKA (reference sequence).

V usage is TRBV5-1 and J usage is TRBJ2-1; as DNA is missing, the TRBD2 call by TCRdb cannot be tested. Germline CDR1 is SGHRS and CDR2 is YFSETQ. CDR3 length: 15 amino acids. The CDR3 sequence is CASSSLSGRAYEQFF.

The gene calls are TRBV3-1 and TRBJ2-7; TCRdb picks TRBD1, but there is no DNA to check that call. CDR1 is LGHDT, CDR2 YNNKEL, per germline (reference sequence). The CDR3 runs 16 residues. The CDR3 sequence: CASSQEWLGQGYEQYF.